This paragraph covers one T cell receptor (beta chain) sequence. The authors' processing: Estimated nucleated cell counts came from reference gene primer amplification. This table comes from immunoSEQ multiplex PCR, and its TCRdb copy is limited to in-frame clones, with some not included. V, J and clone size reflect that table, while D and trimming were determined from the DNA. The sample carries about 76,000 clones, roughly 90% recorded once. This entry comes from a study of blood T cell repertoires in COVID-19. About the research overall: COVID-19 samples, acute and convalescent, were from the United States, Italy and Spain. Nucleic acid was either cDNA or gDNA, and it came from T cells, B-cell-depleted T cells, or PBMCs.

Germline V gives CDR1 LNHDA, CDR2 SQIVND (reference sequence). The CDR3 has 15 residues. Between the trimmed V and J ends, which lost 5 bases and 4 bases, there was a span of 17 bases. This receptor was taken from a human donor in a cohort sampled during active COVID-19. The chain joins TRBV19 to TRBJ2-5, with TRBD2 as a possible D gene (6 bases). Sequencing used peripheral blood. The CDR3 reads CASSPGTLGGETQYF. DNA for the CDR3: TGTGCCAGTAGTCCCGGGACTCTTGGCGGAGAGACCCAGTACTTC.